This T cell receptor (beta chain) was recovered during a study of OX40 agonist ivuxolimab in advanced cancers. In the study overall: While on treatment, patients had intravenous ivuxolimab at 0.01 to 10 mg/kg every 2 weeks.

The protocol was immunoSEQ multiplex PCR, while the TCRdb copy is restricted to in-frame clones and leaves out a portion. Of approximately 73,000 clones listed, about 88% are singletons. General study results and limits: At 0.1 to 3.0 mg/kg and by week 6, clonal expansion occurred in CD4+ and CD8+ blood T cells. Nonresponders, in some cases, also had low normalized T-cell clonal expansion. Mean expanded clone counts were higher in CD8+ than CD4+ T cells.

As for this clone: Its antigen remains unknown.

The sample was CD4+ or CD8+ T cells sorted from blood, taken in a trial of the OX40 agonist ivuxolimab. The TCR comes from an adult with an advanced solid tumor such as melanoma, head and neck, liver or kidney cancer.

CDR3 sequence (DNA): TGTGCCAGCAGCCGAGAGGGCACAGATACGCAGTATTTT. Translated, it gives CASSREGTDTQYF. The chain combines TRBV27 with TRBJ2-3; D is ambiguous. CDR1 is MNHEY and CDR2 is SMNVEV in the germline V gene (reference sequence). Trimming pared 6 bases from V and 1 base from J, leaving 8 bases between. There are 13 residues in the CDR3.